This T cell receptor beta chain derives from a study of OX40 agonist ivuxolimab in advanced cancers. Study-level information: Patients were treated with ivuxolimab, an agonistic anti-OX40 (CD134) antibody.

TCRdb keeps only in-frame clones here, not all; method: immunoSEQ multiplex PCR. The sample includes more than 45,000 clones, 80% to 90% of them seen just once. Study-level findings and limits: Antigen specificity remained undetermined for the expanded peripheral T cells.

Germline CDR1 is MDHEN and CDR2 is SYDVKM. With 7 bases removed from V and 9 bases from J, the gap between germline ends came to 19 bases. The CDR3 is 14 residues long. As for this clone: Antigen specificity is unknown.

This TCR derives from an adult with an advanced solid tumor such as melanoma, head and neck, liver or kidney cancer. This specimen consisted of CD4+ or CD8+ T cells sorted from blood, obtained in a trial of the OX40 agonist ivuxolimab. The rearrangement joins TRBV28 to TRBJ2-1, with a possible D match to TRBD2 (6 bases). DNA for the CDR3: TGTGCCAGCAACAAAGGAGGGGTACACGGTGAGCAGTTCTTC. The encoded protein is CASNKGGVHGEQFF.